Each of the 27 T cell receptor beta chains below was sequenced from the same sample in a study of cytomegalovirus exposure and HLA in healthy donors. This table comes from immunoSEQ multiplex PCR, and its TCRdb copy is limited to in-frame clones, with some not included. The table has 110,000 to 150,000 clones, just over 85% seen once. Sequenced material: PBMCs. Receptor source: a woman under 30 in good health and CMV-seropositive.

This clone appeared once. The chain's CDR3 is CASSARQVNTEAFF. CDR3 bases: TGTGCCAGCAGCGCTCGCCAGGTGAACACTGAAGCTTTCTTT. This chain uses TRBV7-3 with TRBJ1-1; D unresolved. Germline loops: CDR1 SGHTA, CDR2 FQGTGA. CDR3 length: 14 amino acids. Trimming stripped 5 bases from V and 0 bases from J, with 10 bases between.

The chain couples TRBV27 to TRBJ2-5; D is undetermined. Between the trimmed V and J ends, which lost 7 bases and 1 base, there was a span of 13 bases. This CDR3 spans 14 amino acids. CDR1 and CDR2 (germline): MNHEY, SMNVEV (reference sequence). The CDR3 region is CASTLPGVQETQYF. CDR3 in DNA: TGTGCCAGCACCCTCCCCGGAGTCCAAGAGACCCAGTACTTC.

The chain employs TRBV27 and TRBJ1-6; a weak D match, TRBD1 (6 bases). This CDR3 is built from 15 residues. Trimming took 5 bases from V and 7 from J, leaving 15 bases between them. Germline V CDR1 and CDR2: MNHEY, SMNVEV (reference sequence). In DNA, the CDR3 is TGTGCCAGCAGTCTAACCCCCGGGACAAATTCACCCCTCCACTTT. This translates into CASSLTPGTNSPLHF.

This chain links TRBV7-3 with TRBJ2-3, with D maybe TRBD2 (5 bases). Looked up from germline, CDR1 is SGHTA and CDR2 is FQGTGA. The CDR3 runs to 14 residues. V lost 2 bases to trimming and J lost 1 base, with 7 bases between them. The DNA of the CDR3 is TGTGCCAGCAGCTTATTGCGGGGCACAGATACGCAGTATTTT. Residues: CASSLLRGTDTQYF.

This chain links TRBV7-9 with TRBJ2-3, with 10 positions matching TRBD1. V shed 4 bases, J shed 1 base, and the junction held 8 bases outside the gene matches. CDR3 size: 17 residues. Per germline, CDR1 SEHNR and CDR2 FQNEAQ (reference sequence). The CDR3 DNA reads as TGTGCCAGCAGCTCAGTTCCAGGGACAGGGGGCACAGATACGCAGTATTTT. Encoded protein: CASSSVPGTGGTDTQYF.

This clone has a handful of counts. The chain employs TRBV6-5 and TRBJ1-5; D might be TRBD1 (6 bases). The CDR3 has 14 amino acids. Germline-derived CDR1 and CDR2 are MNHEY and SVGAGI. Trimming cost V 8 bases and J 0 bases, with 11 bases left between them. The CDR3 region has the DNA TGTGCCAGCGCAAGGGGGGGTAGCAATCAGCCCCAGCATTTT. It yields the protein CASARGGSNQPQHF.

This chain links TRBV5-8 with TRBJ1-3; D is unclear. The CDR3 is made up of 13 amino acids. Germline values: CDR1 SGHTS, CDR2 YDEGEE. With 4 bases removed from V and 4 bases from J, the gap between germline ends came to 9 bases. The chain's CDR3 is CASSRLGGNTIYF. The CDR3 region has the DNA TGTGCCAGCAGCCGCCTCGGGGGAAACACCATATATTTT.

Notes on this clone: No DNA is shown, since the ends of the CDR3 on it are uncertain; the CDR3 is the one TCRdb lists. J is TRBJ1-1 and V is TRBV28; TRBD1 reflects the table's D call only, with no check against the DNA. 14 amino acids form the CDR3, both terminal residues included. Germline lookup yields CDR1 MDHEN and CDR2 SYDVKM. The CDR3 here is CASSSSTGGTEAFF.

This CDR3 reads CASSPGQVWRETQYF. The CDR3, as DNA: TGTGCCAGCAGCCCGGGACAGGTTTGGCGGGAGACCCAGTACTTC. The chain has TRBV7-2 and TRBJ2-5; 8 bases fit TRBD1. Trimming took 5 bases from V and 5 from J; bases not matched to a gene: 10. CDR1 and CDR2 (germline): SGHTA, FQGNSA. The CDR3 contains 15 residues.

The chain couples TRBV6-5 to TRBJ2-3; D remains ambiguous. Trimming shortened V by 0 bases and J by 0 bases, and 4 bases separated the two germline ends. The germline V gene encodes CDR1 MNHEY and CDR2 SVGAGI. CDR3 length equals 14 residues. DNA for the CDR3: TGTGCCAGCAGTTACTCGGCTAGCACAGATACGCAGTATTTT. The encoded protein is CASSYSASTDTQYF.

CDR3 region: CASSPTENTEAFF. For the CDR3, the DNA is TGTGCCAGCTCACCAACAGAGAACACTGAAGCTTTCTTT. The chain employs TRBV18 and TRBJ1-1; D remains ambiguous. The CDR3 runs 13 residues. The V end was cut by 2 bases, the J end by 1 base, with 5 bases between. Germline assignment: CDR1 KGHSH and CDR2 LQKENI.

This chain connects TRBV6-5 to TRBJ2-1, with a weak D call TRBD2 (6 bases). The germline gives CDR1 MNHEY, CDR2 SVGAGI. The ends were cut back, 10 bases at V and 10 bases at J, with 14 bases in the middle. The CDR3 runs to 11 residues. This chain's CDR3 is CATLGLREQFF. CDR3 nucleotides: TGTGCCACCTTGGGACTTCGAGAGCAGTTCTTC.

The chain couples TRBV7-2 to TRBJ1-2; no reliable D call. Trimming left V 1 base short and J 0 bases short, with 6 bases between. The CDR3 extends over 14 amino acids. Germline V gene sequence: CDR1 SGHTA, CDR2 FQGNSA. The CDR3 is CASSLGRANYGYTF. As DNA, the CDR3 is TGTGCCAGCAGCTTAGGGCGGGCTAACTATGGCTACACCTTC.

The chain couples TRBV9 to TRBJ2-5, with 8 bases identical to TRBD1. Germline V lookup: CDR1 SGDLS, CDR2 YYNGEE. The CDR3 is 16 residues long. J lost 2 bases, V lost 3 bases, and 9 bases had no gene match. CDR3 coding DNA: TGTGCCAGCAGCGCCCGACAGGGGAATCCTCAAGAGACCCAGTACTTC. Translated: CASSARQGNPQETQYF. Supplemented by reference TRBV9 and TRBJ2-5, the full variable domain reads DSGVTQTPKHLITATGQRVTLRCSPRSGDLSVYWYQQSLDQGLQFLIQYYNGEERAKGNILERFSAQQFPDLHSELNLSSLELGDSALYFCASSARQGNPQETQYFGPGTRLLVL.

J is TRBJ1-2 and V is TRBV7-8; the D gene is possibly TRBD1 (5 bases). CDR3 length: 17 amino acids. V lost 7 bases and J 4 bases, leaving 25 bases between the germline ends. Germline CDR1 SGHVS, CDR2 FQNEAQ. This chain's CDR3 is CASTPAGSIGVSYGYTF. Written as DNA, the CDR3 is TGTGCCAGCACCCCCGCGGGGTCGATAGGGGTTAGCTATGGCTACACCTTC.

This clone has a single count. The J gene is TRBJ1-1, the V gene TRBV5-6; TRBD1 matches at 11 bases. CDR3 length: 15 residues. Germline values: CDR1 SGHDT, CDR2 YYEEEE. Trimming took 3 bases from V and 5 from J; bases not matched to a gene: 6. CDR3 sequence: CASSWGQGVGTEAFF. CDR3 bases: TGTGCCAGCAGCTGGGGACAGGGGGTTGGTACTGAAGCTTTCTTT. Drawing the rest from reference TRBV5-6 and TRBJ1-1, the complete variable domain is DAGVTQSPTHLIKTRGQQVTLRCSPKSGHDTVSWYQQALGQGPQFIFQYYEEEERQRGNFPDRFSGHQFPNYSSELNVNALLLGDSALYLCASSWGQGVGTEAFFGQGTRLTVV.

This clone was recorded only once. This chain uses TRBV5-1 with TRBJ2-5, with 8 bases matching TRBD1. The CDR3 loop spans 15 amino acids. V shed 2 bases and J 4 bases; nucleotides not matched to a gene: 7. Germline V gives CDR1 SGHRS, CDR2 YFSETQ. CDR3 amino acids: CASSLGSGGGETQYF. The CDR3 DNA reads TGCGCCAGCAGCTTAGGATCAGGGGGCGGAGAGACCCAGTACTTC.

V is TRBV11-3 and J is TRBJ2-2, with TRBD2 identical over 15 bases. The CDR3 runs 16 residues. The junction had 3 bases not matched to a gene; V was cut back by 4 bases and J by 6 bases. The germline V gene encodes CDR1 SGHNT and CDR2 YENEEA. CDR3 sequence reads: CASSSWTSGGAGELFF. The CDR3 nucleotides are TGTGCCAGCAGCTCCTGGACTAGCGGGGGGGCCGGGGAGCTGTTTTTT.

In DNA form, the CDR3 reads TGTGCCAGCAGCTCGACTGGACTAGCGGGTTCACAACGGACCCAGTACTTC. This encodes CASSSTGLAGSQRTQYF. The genes are TRBV11-2 and TRBJ2-5; 11 bases agree with TRBD2. The junction had 14 bases not matched to a gene; V was cut back by 4 bases and J by 7 bases. This CDR3 spans 17 amino acids. Germline V gene data show CDR1 as SGHAT and CDR2 as FQNNGV.

V is TRBV19 and J is TRBJ2-7; D is unclear. Between the trimmed V and J ends, which lost 1 base and 2 bases, there was a span of 9 bases. Germline loops: CDR1 LNHDA, CDR2 SQIVND (reference sequence). This CDR3 comprises 14 residues. The chain's CDR3 is CASSIGAQTYEQYF. CDR3 in DNA: TGTGCCAGTAGTATAGGGGCCCAAACCTACGAGCAGTACTTC.

The V gene is TRBV2, the J gene TRBJ2-7, with 16 bases aligning to TRBD2. CDR3 length: 17 residues. The V gene end was trimmed by 7 bases and the J gene end by 0 bases; junction bases not matched to a gene: 6. Germline assignment: CDR1 SNHLY and CDR2 FYNNEI. The CDR3 DNA reads as TGTGCCAGCATTCAGGGACTAGCGGGGGGGAGCTCCTACGAGCAGTACTTC. Translated: CASIQGLAGGSSYEQYF.

The chain recombines TRBV19 with TRBJ1-1, with D possibly matching TRBD1 (5 bases). Per the germline V gene, CDR1 is LNHDA and CDR2 is SQIVND (reference sequence). The length of the CDR3 is 13 residues. Trimming removed 3 bases at V and 4 bases at J, with 9 bases between. The DNA of the CDR3 is TGTGCCAGTAGTATTAGGCAGGGCACTGAAGCTTTCTTT. It specifies CASSIRQGTEAFF.

This clone was observed a few times. The V and J genes are TRBV7-9 and TRBJ1-2; 10 bases map to TRBD1. From germline, CDR1 is SEHNR and CDR2 FQNEAQ (reference sequence). CDR3 length: 13 residues. Trimming at V came to 5 bases and at J to 5 bases, leaving 2 bases not matched to a gene. CDR3 protein: CASSPGQGYGYTF. CDR3 DNA: TGTGCCAGCAGCCCGGGACAGGGGTATGGCTACACCTTC.

The chain uses TRBV7-9 and TRBJ1-1; tentatively, D is TRBD1 (6 bases). V was clipped by 4 bases and J by 5 bases, with 20 bases between them. Germline loops: CDR1 SEHNR, CDR2 FQNEAQ (reference sequence). This CDR3 is built from 16 residues. The CDR3 spells CASSSRVRGRGTEAFF. In nucleotides, the CDR3 is TGTGCCAGCAGCTCCAGGGTGAGGGGGAGAGGGACTGAAGCTTTCTTT.

This chain connects TRBV4-1 to TRBJ1-1; D is unclear. Germline-derived CDR1 and CDR2 are MGHRA and YSYEKL. The V end lost 9 bases, the J end lost 0 bases, and 11 bases lay between the germline ends. This CDR3 is built from 13 residues. CDR3 region: CARNDGLNTEAFF. The CDR3 DNA reads TGCGCCAGAAATGACGGGTTGAACACTGAAGCTTTCTTT.

The genes are TRBV11-2 and TRBJ2-5; D gene unclear. The length of the CDR3 is 13 residues. The germline V gene has CDR1 SGHAT and CDR2 FQNNGV. Trimming left V 5 bases short and J 1 base short, with 8 bases between. CDR3 DNA sequence: TGTGCCAGCAGCCGCGACTTCCAAGAGACCCAGTACTTC. This gives the protein CASSRDFQETQYF. Full variable domain (missing parts from reference TRBV11-2 and TRBJ2-5): EAGVAQSPRYKIIEKRQSVAFWCNPISGHATLYWYQQILGQGPKLLIQFQNNGVVDDSQLPKDRFSAERLKGVDSTLKIQPAKLEDSAVYLCASSRDFQETQYFGPGTRLLVL.

The chain employs TRBV19 and TRBJ2-7, with 10 bases identical to TRBD1. Unmatched junction bases numbered 7, after V lost 5 bases and J lost 0 bases. The CDR3 spans 16 residues. The germline V gene encodes CDR1 LNHDA and CDR2 SQIVND (reference sequence). The CDR3 DNA is TGTGCCAGTAGTGGGGACAGGGGCCTAGGCTCCTACGAGCAGTACTTC. Translating it yields CASSGDRGLGSYEQYF.